These T cell receptor beta chains were read from a single sample in a study of OX40 agonist ivuxolimab in advanced cancers. Only in-frame clones appear in the TCRdb table, and some are missing; sequencing was by immunoSEQ multiplex PCR. The table includes approximately 60,000 clones, approximately 92% detected once. The starting material was CD4+ or CD8+ T cells sorted from blood, obtained in a trial of the OX40 agonist ivuxolimab. These TCRs come from an adult with an advanced solid tumor such as melanoma, head and neck, liver or kidney cancer. The CDR3 runs from the conserved cysteine through the conserved F or W. The D gene is left open where the match is weak. Part of the rows lack a size; the others show once, few, many or a class for expanded clones.

clone_size cdr3_length j_call v_call d_call cdr3_nt cdr3_aa
NA 15 TRBJ1-6 TRBV6-5 NA TGTGCCAGCAGTTACTCGTGGAGGGATGGGACACCCCTCCACTTT CASSYSWRDGTPLHF
NA 14 TRBJ2-7 TRBV27 TRBD2 TGTGCCAGCAGTTTTTCTAGCGGGAGAGGAGGGCAGTACTTC CASSFSSGRGGQYF
NA 16 TRBJ2-5 TRBV7-2 TRBD2 TGTGCCAGCAGCTTCCCAGCGGGGGTTCAAAGAGAGACCCAGTACTTC CASSFPAGVQRETQYF
NA 15 TRBJ1-1 TRBV5-1 TRBD1 TGCGCCAGCAGCCCGGGACAGGGAATGCACACTGAAGCTTTCTTT CASSPGQGMHTEAFF
NA 15 TRBJ1-4 TRBV30 NA TGTGCCTGGAGTTCCAAAGGCCTTGCGAGCGAAAAACTGTTTTTT CAWSSKGLASEKLFF
few 14 TRBJ1-3 TRBV7-7 TRBD1 TGTGCTAGCAGCCCGGACAGGACTCGGAACACCATATATTTT CASSPDRTRNTIYF
NA 17 TRBJ1-3 TRBV5-6 NA TGTGCCAGCAGCCCCGGCCTGGTTAGGGGTGGAGGAAACACCATATATTTT CASSPGLVRGGGNTIYF
NA 13 TRBJ1-1 TRBV6-6 TRBD1 TGTGCCAGCACCGACAGGGTGAGCACTGAAGCTTTCTTT CASTDRVSTEAFF
NA 15 TRBJ1-6 TRBV30 TRBD1 TGTGCCTGGAGTGTACTGACAGGGTATAATTCACCCCTCCACTTT CAWSVLTGYNSPLHF
once 15 TRBJ2-2 TRBV6-1 TRBD1 TGTGCCAGCCACGAGCAGGGGGCGAACACCGGGGAGCTGTTTTTT CASHEQGANTGELFF
NA 18 TRBJ2-6 TRBV5-6 NA TGTGCCAGCAGACCAAGCGAAACACAGGGAGCGGGGGCCAACGTCCTGACTTTC CASRPSETQGAGANVLTF
NA 14 TRBJ2-7 TRBV10-3 TRBD2 TGTGCCATCAGTGGAAGCGGGGGCACCTACGAGCAGTACTTC CAISGSGGTYEQYF
NA 15 TRBJ2-7 TRBV6-6 TRBD1 TGTGCCAGCAGCCAGGACAGGGGGTATATATACGAGCAGTACTTC CASSQDRGYIYEQYF
NA 15 TRBJ2-2 TRBV2 TRBD2 TGTGCCAGCAGTGAACTAGCGGGCCACACCGGGGAGCTGTTTTTT CASSELAGHTGELFF
NA 16 TRBJ2-5 TRBV9 TRBD2 TGTGCCAGCAGCCCCGTGGGGCGGGAGGGACAAGAGACCCAGTACTTC CASSPVGREGQETQYF
NA 13 TRBJ2-7 TRBV5-1 TRBD2 TGCGCCAGCAGCTTGGGCGGGGGAGACGAGCAGTACTTC CASSLGGGDEQYF
few 12 TRBJ1-3 TRBV7-6 NA TGTGCCAGCAGCTTAGCGGGAAACACCATATATTTT CASSLAGNTIYF
NA 14 TRBJ2-5 TRBV5-1 NA TGCGCCAGCAGCCTAGGACAGTTACAAGAGACCCAGTACTTC CASSLGQLQETQYF
NA 14 TRBJ2-5 TRBV6-5 NA TGTGCCAGCATACGATCGGGAAATCAAGAGACCCAGTACTTC CASIRSGNQETQYF
NA 14 TRBJ2-7 TRBV19 NA TGTGCCAGTAGTATAGGTTATGATTGGGACGAGCAGTACTTC CASSIGYDWDEQYF
once 15 TRBJ2-1 TRBV27 NA TGTGCCAGCAGTAGCGTCGGGCTCAGAAGCAATGAGCAGTTCTTC CASSSVGLRSNEQFF
NA 13 TRBJ2-3 TRBV6-1 NA TGTGCCAGCCGGGGCGGGACTACAGATACGCAGTATTTT CASRGGTTDTQYF
NA 16 TRBJ1-4 TRBV19 NA TGTGCCAGTAGTCCTCGGAGGGGAACAGCTAATGAAAAACTGTTTTTT CASSPRRGTANEKLFF
NA 13 TRBJ1-1 TRBV6-1 NA TGTGCCAGCAGCCGGACGGGAGAGACTGAAGCTTTCTTT CASSRTGETEAFF
NA 14 TRBJ1-2 TRBV25-1 NA TGTGCCAGCAGTGTCTCCAGGGGAATCTATGGCTACACCTTC CASSVSRGIYGYTF
NA 15 TRBJ2-5 TRBV9 NA TGTGCCAGCAGCCCGCTTGGGGGCCGCCAAGAGACCCAGTACTTC CASSPLGGRQETQYF
NA 14 TRBJ2-5 TRBV30 TRBD2 TGTGCCTGGAGTGTTAGCGGGGGTATGGAGACCCAGTACTTC CAWSVSGGMETQYF
NA 14 TRBJ2-2 TRBV5-4 NA TGTGCCAGCAGCTTGGAAGTTAGGACCGGGGAGCTGTTTTTT CASSLEVRTGELFF
few 12 TRBJ2-1 TRBV2 NA TGTGCCAGCAGTTCTACCGGGACCAGGAGCTTCTTC CASSSTGTRSFF
NA 16 TRBJ1-1 TRBV11-2 NA TGTGCCAGCAGCTTACGCGGAGGGACATTGAACACTGAAGCTTTCTTT CASSLRGGTLNTEAFF
NA 12 TRBJ2-3 TRBV2 NA TGTGCCACCTCCGCCTTGGTGGTCAGACAGTATTTT CATSALVVRQYF
NA 16 TRBJ2-7 TRBV19 TRBD2 TGTGCCAGTAGTATTAATGGCGGGAGCACCTCCTACGAGCAGTACTTC CASSINGGSTSYEQYF
NA 16 TRBJ1-2 TRBV6-6 NA TGTGCCAGCACCTCACCCCCAGCTCCCGCGGGGGTTGGCTACACCTTC CASTSPPAPAGVGYTF
NA 16 TRBJ2-7 TRBV7-8 TRBD2 TGTGCCAGCAGCTTAGGGGTAGCGGGAACGATGGGGGAGCAGTACTTC CASSLGVAGTMGEQYF
NA 13 TRBJ2-5 TRBV9 NA TGTGCCAGCAGCGTAGCAGCATCAGAGACCCAGTACTTC CASSVAASETQYF
NA 16 TRBJ2-2 TRBV25-1 NA TGTGCCAGCAGTGAATGGGTGCGGTCGAACACCGGGGAGCTGTTTTTT CASSEWVRSNTGELFF
once 14 TRBJ1-6 TRBV6-5 NA TGTGCCAGCAGCCGGGGACCCAATAATTCACCCCTCCACTTT CASSRGPNNSPLHF
NA 14 TRBJ1-2 TRBV11-1 TRBD1 TGTGCCAGCAGCACCGACAGGGGAGGCTATGGCTACACCTTC CASSTDRGGYGYTF
NA 15 TRBJ2-2 TRBV11-3 NA TGTGCCAGCAGCCCCGGGCAGGGGAACACCGGGGAGCTGTTTTTT CASSPGQGNTGELFF
NA 16 TRBJ2-7 TRBV7-9 TRBD2 TGTGCCAGCAGCTTGTTCATAGCGGGAGCAGGTTACGAGCAGTACTTC CASSLFIAGAGYEQYF
NA 13 TRBJ1-4 TRBV6-1 NA TGTGCCAGCAGTGTCTCCAGGGCGGAAAAACTGTTTTTT CASSVSRAEKLFF
NA 13 TRBJ1-6 TRBV6-1 TRBD1 TGTGCCAGCAGAGGACAGGGAAATTCACCCCTCCACTTT CASRGQGNSPLHF
NA 14 TRBJ2-1 TRBV14 NA TGTGCCAGCAGCCCCCAGGACAGCTCCAATGAGCAGTTCTTC CASSPQDSSNEQFF
NA 13 TRBJ1-4 TRBV19 NA NA CASSTSGSEKLFF
NA 15 TRBJ2-5 TRBV9 NA TGTGCCAGCAGCCGTAGCTGGGGGCCCCAAGAGACCCAGTACTTC CASSRSWGPQETQYF
few 14 TRBJ1-2 TRBV27 NA TGTGCCAGCAGTTTATTAGGGCGAGACTATGGCTACACCTTC CASSLLGRDYGYTF
NA 15 TRBJ2-2 TRBV11-2 NA TGTGCCAGCAGCTTCTCGACTGGGAACACCGGGGAGCTGTTTTTT CASSFSTGNTGELFF
NA 15 TRBJ2-7 TRBV11-1 NA TGTGCCAGCAGCTTAGGACAGGACTCCTTCTACGAGCAGTACTTC CASSLGQDSFYEQYF
NA 12 TRBJ2-7 TRBV21-1 NA TGTGCCAGCAGCAAAAGTCCGTACGAGCAGTACTTC CASSKSPYEQYF
NA 19 TRBJ1-5 TRBV18 TRBD1 TGTGCCAGCTCAACACGGGGGGACAGTGGGAGTGGAAGCAATCAGCCCCAGCATTTT CASSTRGDSGSGSNQPQHF
NA 12 TRBJ1-5 TRBV12-5 NA TGTGCTAGTGGTTTTCCACGGATGCCCCAGCATTTT CASGFPRMPQHF
NA 14 TRBJ2-7 TRBV6-5 TRBD1 TGTGCCAGCACTCGGGACAGGGCCAAGACCGAGCAGTACTTC CASTRDRAKTEQYF
NA 13 TRBJ1-2 TRBV7-9 NA TGTGCCAGCAGCTTCGGACAGAACTATGGCTACACCTTC CASSFGQNYGYTF
NA 14 TRBJ2-7 TRBV5-4 TRBD1 TGTGCCAGCAGCTTAGACAGGGTACGAAACGAGCAGTACTTC CASSLDRVRNEQYF
NA 14 TRBJ1-1 TRBV9 TRBD1 TGTGCCAGCAGCTTGGGACAGATGAACACTGAAGCTTTCTTT CASSLGQMNTEAFF
NA 16 TRBJ1-3 TRBV6-5 TRBD1 TGTGCCAGCAGTTACCAGACAGGGGGCTCTGGAAACACCATATATTTT CASSYQTGGSGNTIYF
NA 15 TRBJ2-7 TRBV11-2 TRBD2 TGTGCCAGCAGCCGCGGGACTAGCGGATCCTACGAGCAGTACTTC CASSRGTSGSYEQYF